The entry that follows covers one TCR beta chain sequence. Its antigen is as yet unknown. This record comes from a study of T cell responses to AZD1222 COVID-19 vaccine. Findings and caveats of the study: Clonal diversity may have been underestimated, and the donors were mostly white British, with more females than males. Spike as a whole was targeted by vaccine-associated CD4 TCRs, dominant at 160-218 and 743-854.

The CDR3 is made up of 14 amino acids. Using immunoSEQ multiplex PCR, the repertoire was profiled, and TCRdb retains in-frame clones only, with some absent. The sample holds 140,000 to 150,000 clones; 91% are singletons and the top ten take around 6.9%. Sequenced here: peripheral blood, sampled 28 days after the second dose of the MenACWY control vaccine. V is TRBV21-1 and J is TRBJ2-4; the D call TRBD2 from the table was never checked on the DNA. TRBV21-1 corresponds to a pseudogene. This receptor was obtained from an adult who received the MenACWY meningococcal vaccine as a control. The CDR3 region is CASEAGGQVDIQYF. The CDR3 DNA sequence: TGTGCCAGCGAGGCCGGGGGGCAGGTGGACATTCAGTACTTC.